This is a list of T cell receptor beta chains from one sample in a study of blood T cells in healthy people across ages. TCRdb re-called the 5' RACE reads with MiXCR, one entry per CDR3 protein. Here the sample spans approximately 810,000 distinct CDR3 sequences, around 34% being singletons. The sequencing sample was made of blood. These receptor sequences come from a man younger than 35 in good health. CDR3s include the opening cysteine and the closing phenylalanine or tryptophan. A D gene is named only where the DNA matches it firmly. Rows may omit the clone size; those that give it use once, few, many or a size class.

d_call | j_call | v_call | clone_size | cdr3_aa | cdr3_nt
TRBD2 | TRBJ2-7 | TRBV12-3/TRBV12-4 | many | CASKHSGRTSYEQYF | TGTGCCAGCAAACATTCGGGGAGGACTAGCTACGAGCAGTACTTC
TRBD2 | TRBJ2-1 | TRBV2 | NA | CASTPRSGASGYNEQFF | TGTGCCAGCACCCCGAGGTCCGGGGCTAGCGGATACAATGAGCAGTTCTTC
TRBD1 | TRBJ1-2 | TRBV12-3/TRBV12-4 | NA | CASRSTTGGEGYTF | TGTGCCAGCAGATCGACGACAGGGGGCGAAGGCTACACCTTC
TRBD1 | TRBJ2-5 | TRBV7-2 | NA | CASSSIDRAGETQYF | TGTGCCAGCAGCTCTATCGACAGGGCTGGGGAGACCCAGTACTTC
NA | TRBJ1-1 | TRBV2 | few | CASRRETGTEAFF | TGTGCCTCGAGGAGGGAGACGGGCACTGAAGCTTTCTTT
NA | TRBJ1-2 | TRBV10-2 | many | CASSETDNYGYTF | TGCGCCAGCAGTGAGACAGATAACTATGGCTACACCTTC
NA | TRBJ1-4 | TRBV10-3 | many | CAISDSQGYGEKLFF | TGTGCCATCAGTGACTCTCAGGGGTACGGTGAAAAACTGTTTTTT
TRBD1 | TRBJ2-1 | TRBV6-6 | NA | CASSYFPAGTGNHERFF | TGTGCCAGCAGTTACTTCCCGGCCGGGACAGGGAACCATGAGCGGTTCTTC
TRBD1 | TRBJ2-7 | TRBV7-9 | NA | CASSLPTHRTGIGAQYF | TGTGCCAGCAGCTTACCCACACATCGGACAGGAATTGGGGCCCAGTACTTC
NA | TRBJ1-1 | TRBV12-3/TRBV12-4 | NA | CASSFSQIATEAFF | TGTGCCAGCAGTTTCTCGCAGATAGCCACTGAAGCTTTCTTT
NA | TRBJ2-1 | TRBV6-4 | NA | CASSTRSVGEQFF | TGTGCCAGCAGCACGCGGTCCGTGGGTGAGCAGTTCTTC
TRBD1 | TRBJ2-7 | TRBV6-6 | few | CASSYGTGDGRYEQYF | TGTGCCAGCAGTTACGGGACAGGGGACGGCAGGTACGAGCAGTACTTC
NA | TRBJ2-2 | TRBV29-1 | NA | CSVAPSNTGELFF | TGCAGCGTTGCCCCGAGTAACACCGGGGAGCTGTTTTTT
TRBD1 | TRBJ2-1 | TRBV20-1 | NA | CSATGTGGGNEQFF | TGCAGTGCTACCGGGACAGGGGGGGGCAATGAGCAGTTCTTC
NA | TRBJ2-5 | TRBV7-9 | NA | CASSFNPGQYQETQYF | TGTGCCAGCAGCTTTAACCCAGGACAGTACCAAGAGACCCAGTACTTC
TRBD2 | TRBJ2-7 | TRBV10-3 | once | CAISNGGTLSYNEQYF | TGTGCCATCAGCAACGGGGGGACCCTCTCCTACAATGAGCAGTACTTC
TRBD2 | TRBJ2-1 | TRBV11-1 | few | CASSLGPPGGQFF | TGTGCCAGCAGCTTGGGCCCACCGGGAGGGCAGTTCTTC
NA | TRBJ2-5 | TRBV7-2 | NA | CASRTSPRLPYNEQYF | TGTGCCAGCAGGACCTCACCGAGACTACCATACAATGAGCAGTACTTC
NA | TRBJ1-5 | TRBV6-5 | few | CASSSPPDGDGSNQPQHF | TGTGCCAGCAGTTCCCCTCCGGATGGTGATGGCTCCAATCAGCCCCAGCATTTT
TRBD2 | TRBJ2-7 | TRBV7-2 | NA | CASSARGTSGGGPPYEQYF | TGTGCCAGCAGTGCGAGGGGGACTAGCGGGGGGGGACCTCCCTACGAGCAGTACTTC
NA | TRBJ1-5 | TRBV3-1 | NA | CASGNPRVSNQPQHF | TGTGCCAGCGGCAACCCCAGAGTCTCCAATCAGCCCCAGCATTTT
NA | TRBJ1-2 | TRBV2 | few | CASSEGLGGYTF | TGTGCCAGCAGTGAAGGTCTGGGGGGCTACACCTTC
NA | TRBJ1-5 | TRBV28 | NA | CASSLIRGRDNQPQHF | TGTGCCAGCAGTTTAATCCGTGGGAGGGATAATCAGCCCCAGCATTTT
TRBD1 | TRBJ2-3 | TRBV5-1 | many | CASSLGYRGSTDTQYF | TGCGCCAGCAGCTTGGGGTACAGGGGGAGCACAGATACGCAGTATTTT
NA | TRBJ2-3 | TRBV27 | NA | CASSLIRGLSSDTQYF | TGTGCCAGCAGTTTAATCCGGGGGCTTAGCTCAGATACGCAGTATTTT
NA | TRBJ1-1 | TRBV12-3/TRBV12-4 | NA | CASRILQALNTEAFF | TGTGCCAGCAGAATTTTACAGGCTTTGAACACTGAAGCTTTCTTT
TRBD1 | TRBJ2-3 | TRBV7-3 | few | CASSPGQDPTDTQYF | TGTGCCAGCAGCCCCGGACAGGACCCCACAGATACGCAGTATTTT
NA | TRBJ2-3 | TRBV14 | NA | CASSRFGGAQGTQYF | TGTGCCAGCAGCCGGTTCGGAGGGGCACAAGGTACGCAGTATTTT
NA | TRBJ2-7 | TRBV3-1 | NA | CASSQGLFSYEQYF | TGTGCCAGCAGCCAAGGACTTTTCTCCTACGAGCAGTACTTC
NA | TRBJ1-2 | TRBV20-1 | few | CSTTGGPGYGYTF | TGCAGTACTACCGGGGGGCCTGGCTATGGCTACACCTTC
TRBD1 | TRBJ1-2 | TRBV20-1 | few | CSAGTGTGDGYTF | TGCAGTGCTGGGACCGGGACAGGGGATGGCTACACCTTC
NA | TRBJ2-7 | TRBV14 | once | CASSQGGGTDQYEQYF | TGTGCCAGCAGCCAAGGAGGCGGGACAGACCAGTATGAGCAGTACTTC
NA | TRBJ1-2 | TRBV4-2 | many | CASSQDSSGDYGYTF | TGTGCCAGCAGCCAAGATAGTTCAGGAGACTATGGCTACACCTTC
TRBD2 | TRBJ2-3 | TRBV20-1 | few | CSARGPTSGGAGTQYF | TGCAGTGCTCGCGGGCCCACTAGCGGGGGGGCAGGGACGCAGTATTTT
NA | TRBJ2-2 | TRBV7-8 | few | CASSLDSGPLGAGELFF | TGTGCCAGCAGCTTAGATTCCGGGCCCCTAGGGGCCGGGGAGCTGTTTTTT
TRBD1 | TRBJ1-2 | TRBV4-2 | NA | CASSQDWTGAYGYTF | TGTGCCAGCAGCCAAGATTGGACAGGGGCCTATGGCTACACCTTC
NA | TRBJ2-2 | TRBV5-1 | few | CASSPIGTGELFF | TGCGCCAGCAGCCCAATAGGCACCGGGGAGCTGTTTTTT
NA | TRBJ2-3 | TRBV12-3/TRBV12-4 | NA | CASSFGGLLWDTQYF | TGTGCCAGCAGTTTCGGGGGCCTCCTGTGGGATACGCAGTATTTT
TRBD1 | TRBJ1-1 | TRBV6-1 | NA | CASDLGGARTEAFF | TGTGCCAGCGATTTAGGGGGCGCGCGGACTGAAGCTTTCTTT
TRBD2 | TRBJ2-1 | TRBV7-2 | NA | CASSASSGGAGNEQFF | TGTGCCAGCAGCGCCTCTAGCGGGGGGGCGGGCAATGAGCAGTTCTTC
NA | TRBJ2-1 | TRBV14 | few | CASSQETVYNEQFF | TGTGCCAGCAGCCAAGAAACGGTTTACAATGAGCAGTTCTTC
TRBD1 | TRBJ1-1 | TRBV20-1 | few | CSAQDRGEETEAFF | TGCAGTGCTCAGGACAGGGGTGAAGAAACTGAAGCTTTCTTT
TRBD1 | TRBJ2-7 | TRBV5-6 | NA | CASSEWTGAYNEQYF | TGTGCCAGCAGCGAGTGGACAGGCGCCTACAATGAGCAGTACTTC
TRBD1 | TRBJ1-5 | TRBV6-2/TRBV6-3 | few | CASRQGDSNQPQHF | TGTGCCAGCCGACAGGGCGATAGCAATCAGCCCCAGCATTTT
TRBD1 | TRBJ2-5 | TRBV14 | NA | CASSPRQGKETQYF | TGTGCCAGCAGCCCTCGACAGGGGAAAGAGACCCAGTACTTC
NA | TRBJ2-5 | TRBV7-9 | many | CASSLAEETQYF | TGTGCCAGCAGCTTAGCAGAAGAGACCCAGTACTTC
TRBD1 | TRBJ2-1 | TRBV9 | NA | CASSPGQPNEQFF | TGTGCCAGCAGCCCGGGACAGCCTAATGAGCAGTTCTTC
NA | TRBJ2-1 | TRBV14 | NA | CASSGSRGGEQFF | TGTGCCAGCAGCGGGAGCAGGGGCGGCGAGCAGTTCTTC
NA | TRBJ2-7 | TRBV6-6 | NA | CASSQGTGLYNEQYF | TGTGCCAGCAGTCAAGGAACGGGACTCTACAATGAGCAGTACTTC
NA | TRBJ2-5 | TRBV7-2 | many | CASSPFQGGEKTQYF | TGTGCCAGCAGCCCATTTCAAGGGGGGGAAAAGACCCAGTACTTC
TRBD1 | TRBJ2-7 | TRBV3-1 | NA | CASSLGQNIYEQYF | TGTGCCAGCAGCCTGGGACAGAATATCTACGAGCAGTACTTC
NA | TRBJ2-5 | TRBV7-2 | few | CASSLASLRTTQETQYF | TGTGCCAGCAGCTTAGCGTCCTTGAGAACCACACAAGAGACCCAGTACTTC
TRBD1 | TRBJ2-4 | TRBV7-9 | many | CASSRDRDIQYF | TGTGCCAGCAGCCGGGACAGGGACATTCAGTACTTC
NA | TRBJ2-1 | TRBV9 | NA | CASSVGGATYNEQFF | TGTGCCAGCAGCGTAGGCGGGGCGACCTACAATGAGCAGTTCTTC
NA | TRBJ1-6 | TRBV12-3/TRBV12-4 | many | CASSPSAVFPLHF | TGTGCCAGCAGTCCCTCAGCGGTTTTTCCCCTCCACTTT
TRBD1 | TRBJ1-5 | TRBV12-3/TRBV12-4 | NA | CASSLANRGRVGETLQPQHF | TGTGCCAGCAGTTTAGCAAACAGGGGGCGTGTTGGTGAGACCCTGCAGCCCCAGCATTTT
NA | TRBJ2-1 | TRBV5-1 | once | CASARGKSSYKEQFF | TGCGCCAGCGCACGTGGGAAGAGCTCCTACAAGGAGCAGTTCTTC
NA | TRBJ1-5 | TRBV5-1 | few | CASSLEGGLGQPQHF | TGCGCCAGCAGCTTGGAGGGGGGGCTAGGACAGCCCCAGCATTTT
TRBD1 | TRBJ2-7 | TRBV28 | NA | CASSTQGQAYEQYF | TGTGCCAGCAGTACCCAAGGACAGGCCTACGAGCAGTACTTC
NA | TRBJ1-4 | TRBV2 | NA | CASSEALRGEKLFF | TGTGCCAGCAGTGAAGCGCTTAGGGGTGAAAAACTGTTTTTT